This TCR beta chain comes out of a study of T cells in localized non-small cell lung cancer. This clone was observed once. The target antigen is unknown. Study-wide points: Adjacent lung was found to contain a median around 56 of the top 100 tumor clones. Uninvolved adjacent lung had more T cell clonality than any other tissue, topping tumor. A denser population of T cells in blood accompanied longer overall survival.

CDR1 is SGHRS, CDR2 YFSETQ, per germline. The CDR3 loop spans 16 amino acids. J was trimmed by 4 bases and V by 1 base; bases with no gene match: 9. Using immunoSEQ multiplex PCR, the repertoire was profiled, and TCRdb retains in-frame clones only, with some absent. The data hold more than 50,000 clones, with about 83% observed a single time. This chain joins TRBV5-1 and TRBJ1-1; 8 positions match TRBD1. This TCR was recovered from a female donor aged 60 or older with stage II squamous cell lung carcinoma. The input for sequencing was peripheral blood, taken before any cancer treatment. The CDR3 region has the DNA TGCGCCAGCAGCTTGCTGCCAGGGGGCGTCAGCACTGAAGCTTTCTTT. As protein: CASSLLPGGVSTEAFF.